The 8 T cell receptor beta chains presented below share a single source sample, sequenced in a study of T cell changes during pregnancy in multiple sclerosis. Only in-frame clones appear in the TCRdb table, and some are missing; sequencing was by immunoSEQ multiplex PCR. Of tens of thousands of clones listed, around 94% were seen once; the top ten hold about 2.6%. Sequences were derived from CD8+ T cells from peripheral blood mononuclear cells, sampled after pregnancy. The receptors here all came from a female donor with multiple sclerosis, enrolled in a pregnancy study.

This clone was observed a single time. This chain uses TRBV5-1 with TRBJ2-3; 10 positions agree with TRBD2. This CDR3 is built from 17 residues. Trimming took 3 bases from V and 2 from J; bases not matched to a gene: 9. Looked up from germline, CDR1 is SGHRS and CDR2 is YFSETQ. CDR3 amino acids: CASSWYNGLAVTDTQYF. DNA for the CDR3: TGCGCCAGCAGCTGGTATAACGGACTAGCGGTCACAGATACGCAGTATTTT.

The chain employs TRBV13 and TRBJ1-1; tentative D call: TRBD1 (5 bases). CDR1 PRHDT and CDR2 FYEKMQ come from the germline V gene (reference sequence). V was trimmed by 2 bases and J by 1 base, leaving 8 bases between them. CDR3 length: 14 residues. Written as DNA, the CDR3 is TGTGCCAGCAGCTTAAGGGGCTGGAACACTGAAGCTTTCTTT. The encoded protein is CASSLRGWNTEAFF. Drawing the rest from reference TRBV13 and TRBJ1-1, the complete variable domain is AAGVIQSPRHLIKEKRETATLKCYPIPRHDTVYWYQQGPGQDPQFLISFYEKMQSDKGSIPDRFSAQQFSDYHSELNMSSLELGDSALYFCASSLRGWNTEAFFGQGTRLTVV.

The chain joins TRBV5-6 to TRBJ2-5; 11 nucleotides match TRBD2. Trimming cost V 4 bases and J 5 bases; bases outside gene matches: 10. This CDR3 spans 16 amino acids. Germline lookup yields CDR1 SGHDT and CDR2 YYEEEE. CDR3 DNA sequence: TGTGCCAGCAGCACCTTAGCGGGAGGGCCGATGGAGACCCAGTACTTC. Translating gives CASSTLAGGPMETQYF.

The chain joins TRBV6-1 to TRBJ2-7, with D perhaps TRBD1 (5 bases). CDR3 length: 14 amino acids. Germline CDR1 is MNHNS and CDR2 is SASEGT. Trimming shortened V by 5 bases and J by 0 bases, and 11 bases separated the two germline ends. CDR3 sequence reads: CASSQTVTSYEQYF. CDR3 coding DNA: TGTGCCAGCAGTCAGACAGTTACCTCCTACGAGCAGTACTTC.

V is TRBV9 and J is TRBJ2-3, with TRBD2 matching 13 bases. CDR1 is SGDLS, CDR2 YYNGEE, per germline. There are 16 residues in the CDR3. The V segment lost 3 bases and the J segment 3 bases; nucleotides outside the gene matches: 4. CDR3 coding DNA: TGTGCCAGCAGCGCCGGGACTAGCGGGAATACAGATACGCAGTATTTT. Its protein product is CASSAGTSGNTDTQYF.

The chain combines TRBV28 with TRBJ1-1; 7 bases align to TRBD1. The junction had 13 bases not matched to a gene; V was cut back by 2 bases and J by 4 bases. The CDR3 is made up of 17 amino acids. Germline V CDR1 and CDR2: MDHEN, SYDVKM. The CDR3 reads CASSLGTAWRRGTEAFF. The CDR3 DNA is TGTGCCAGCAGTTTAGGGACAGCGTGGAGGAGGGGCACTGAAGCTTTCTTT.

The V gene is TRBV19, the J gene TRBJ1-2, with 7 bases that match TRBD1. CDR3 length: 14 amino acids. Germline V gene sequence: CDR1 LNHDA, CDR2 SQIVND (reference sequence). Unmatched junction bases numbered 3, after V lost 1 base and J lost 4 bases. The CDR3 is CASSIARDSYGYTF. CDR3 sequence (DNA): TGTGCCAGTAGTATAGCCCGGGACAGCTATGGCTACACCTTC.

This rearrangement joins TRBV12-5 to TRBJ2-7; D is possibly TRBD1 (5 bases). With 1 base removed from V and 5 bases from J, the gap between germline ends came to 12 bases. The CDR3 sequence is 14 residues long. Per the germline V gene, CDR1 is LGHNT and CDR2 is FRNRAP. CDR3 sequence (DNA): TGTGCTAGTGGTTTGGGGCAGGGTGGCCACGAGCAGTACTTC. Its translation: CASGLGQGGHEQYF.